These 2 T cell receptor beta chains were all obtained from the same sample, sequenced in a study of blood T cell repertoires in COVID-19. Data came from immunoSEQ multiplex PCR; TCRdb stores just in-frame clones and leaves some out. The table records 200,000 to 250,000 clones, 80% to 85% of them present only once. Sequenced sample: peripheral blood. These receptors were obtained from a woman aged 55-70 years with acute or convalescent COVID-19.

This chain joins TRBV6-5 and TRBJ1-1; weak D call: TRBD1 (6 bases). This CDR3 has 14 residues. CDR1 MNHEY and CDR2 SVGAGI come from the germline V gene. V lost 6 bases to trimming and J lost 7 bases, with 18 bases between them. The CDR3 DNA sequence: TGTGCCAGCAGGCTACAGGGACCGTCATTTGAAGCTTTCTTT. Translated, it gives CASRLQGPSFEAFF.

The chain is built from TRBV5-6 and TRBJ2-7; 7 positions match TRBD1. V lost 2 bases, J lost 11 bases, and 7 bases stayed unmatched. Germline assignment: CDR1 SGHDT and CDR2 YYEEEE. The CDR3 is made up of 12 amino acids. The CDR3 reads CASSFRQGVEYF. In nucleotides, the CDR3 is TGTGCCAGCAGCTTCCGACAGGGTGTGGAGTACTTC.